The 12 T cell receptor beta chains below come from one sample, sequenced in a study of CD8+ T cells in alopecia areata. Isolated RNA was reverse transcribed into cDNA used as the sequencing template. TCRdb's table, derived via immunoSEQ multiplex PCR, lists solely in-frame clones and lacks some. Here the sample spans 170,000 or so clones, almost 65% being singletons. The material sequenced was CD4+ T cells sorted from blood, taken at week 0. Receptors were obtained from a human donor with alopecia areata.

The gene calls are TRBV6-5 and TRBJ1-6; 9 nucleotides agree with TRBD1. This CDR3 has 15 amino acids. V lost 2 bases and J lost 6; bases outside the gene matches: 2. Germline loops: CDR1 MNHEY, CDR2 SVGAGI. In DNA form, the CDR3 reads TGTGCCAGCAGTTACGGGACAGGGATTAATTCACCCCTCCACTTT. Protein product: CASSYGTGINSPLHF.

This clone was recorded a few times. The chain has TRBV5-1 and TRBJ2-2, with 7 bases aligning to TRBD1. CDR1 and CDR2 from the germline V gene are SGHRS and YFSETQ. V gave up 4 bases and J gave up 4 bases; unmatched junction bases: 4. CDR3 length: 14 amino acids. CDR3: CASSLRQGTGELFF. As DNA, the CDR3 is TGCGCCAGCAGCCTGAGACAGGGCACCGGGGAGCTGTTTTTT.

CDR3 nucleotides: TGCAGCGTCCAGGGGTCTGGGGCCAACGTCCTGACTTTC. Its protein is CSVQGSGANVLTF. The V call is TRBV29-1, the J call TRBJ2-6, with TRBD1 as a possible D gene (6 bases). CDR1 is SQVTM and CDR2 is ANQGSEA in the germline V gene. The CDR3 spans 13 residues. Trimming cost V 6 bases and J 1 base, with 7 bases left between them.

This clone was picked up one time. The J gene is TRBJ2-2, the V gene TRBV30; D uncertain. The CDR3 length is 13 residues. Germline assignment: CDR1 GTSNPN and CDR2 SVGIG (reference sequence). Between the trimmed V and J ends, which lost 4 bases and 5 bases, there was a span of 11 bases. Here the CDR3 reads CAWTVRLTGELFF. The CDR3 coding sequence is TGTGCCTGGACCGTCCGGCTAACCGGGGAGCTGTTTTTT.

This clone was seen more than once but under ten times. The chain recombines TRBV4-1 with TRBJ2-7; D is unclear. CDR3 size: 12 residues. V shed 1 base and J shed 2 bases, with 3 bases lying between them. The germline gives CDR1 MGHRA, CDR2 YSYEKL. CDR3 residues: CASSQVAYEQYF. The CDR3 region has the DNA TGCGCCAGCAGCCAAGTTGCCTACGAGCAGTACTTC.

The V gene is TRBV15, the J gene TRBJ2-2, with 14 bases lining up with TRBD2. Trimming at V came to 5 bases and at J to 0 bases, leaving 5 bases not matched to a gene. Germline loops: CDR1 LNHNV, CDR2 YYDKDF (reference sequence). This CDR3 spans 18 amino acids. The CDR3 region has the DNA TGTGCCACCAGCCCTCGGACTAGCGGGGGGACGAACACCGGGGAGCTGTTTTTT. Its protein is CATSPRTSGGTNTGELFF.

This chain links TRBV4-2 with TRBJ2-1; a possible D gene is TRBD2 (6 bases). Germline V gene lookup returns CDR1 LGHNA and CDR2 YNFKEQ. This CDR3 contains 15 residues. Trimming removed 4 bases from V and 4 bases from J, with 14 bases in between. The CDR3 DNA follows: TGTGCCAGCAGCCGGTTCCCGGGGACTTACAATGAGCAGTTCTTC. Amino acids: CASSRFPGTYNEQFF.

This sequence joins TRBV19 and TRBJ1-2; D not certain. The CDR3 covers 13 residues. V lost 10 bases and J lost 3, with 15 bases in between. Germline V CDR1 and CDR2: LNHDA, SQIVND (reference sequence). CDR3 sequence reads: CATQRADHYGYTF. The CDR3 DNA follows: TGTGCCACTCAACGAGCGGATCACTATGGCTACACCTTC.

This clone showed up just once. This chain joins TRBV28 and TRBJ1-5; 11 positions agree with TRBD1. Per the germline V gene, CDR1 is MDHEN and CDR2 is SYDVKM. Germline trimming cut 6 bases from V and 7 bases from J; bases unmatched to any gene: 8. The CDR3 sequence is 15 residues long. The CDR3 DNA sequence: TGTGCCAGCAGGGTAAGGGACAGGGGGTTGCAGCCCCAGCATTTT. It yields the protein CASRVRDRGLQPQHF.

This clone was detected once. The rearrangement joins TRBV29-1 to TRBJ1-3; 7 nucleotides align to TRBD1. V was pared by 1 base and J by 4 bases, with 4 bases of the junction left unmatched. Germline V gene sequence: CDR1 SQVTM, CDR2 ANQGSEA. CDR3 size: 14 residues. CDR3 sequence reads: CSVEGDRSGNTIYF. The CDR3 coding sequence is TGCAGCGTTGAAGGGGACAGATCAGGAAACACCATATATTTT.

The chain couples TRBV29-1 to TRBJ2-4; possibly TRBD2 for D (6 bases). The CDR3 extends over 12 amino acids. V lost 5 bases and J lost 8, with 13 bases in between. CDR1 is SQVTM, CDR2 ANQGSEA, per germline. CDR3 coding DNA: TGCAGCGTTTTGTCCAGGGAGGACATTCAGTACTTC. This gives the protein CSVLSREDIQYF.

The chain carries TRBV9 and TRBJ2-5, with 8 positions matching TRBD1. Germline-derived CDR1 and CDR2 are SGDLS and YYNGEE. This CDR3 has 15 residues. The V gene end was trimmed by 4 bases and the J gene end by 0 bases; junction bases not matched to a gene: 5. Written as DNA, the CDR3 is TGTGCCAGCAGCCCTGGACAGGGAGACCAAGAGACCCAGTACTTC. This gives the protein CASSPGQGDQETQYF.